These 23 T cell receptor beta chains came from one sample sequenced in a study of OX40 agonist ivuxolimab in advanced cancers. Sequencing used immunoSEQ multiplex PCR; TCRdb keeps in-frame clones, though not all of them. The sample includes approximately 89,000 clones, 70% to 90% seen only once; the top ten take 0.5% to 0.55%. The sequencing used CD4+ or CD8+ T cells sorted from blood, collected in a trial of the OX40 agonist ivuxolimab. The receptors stem from an adult with an advanced solid tumor such as melanoma, head and neck, liver or kidney cancer.

V usage is TRBV27 and J usage is TRBJ1-1; no definite D call. The V gene's germline CDR1 is MNHEY and CDR2 SMNVEV (reference sequence). This CDR3 has 13 residues. V lost 8 bases to trimming and J lost 0 bases, with 10 bases between them. The CDR3 coding sequence is TGTGCCAGCCTAGGGCCCCTGAACACTGAAGCTTTCTTT. This gives the protein CASLGPLNTEAFF.

The rearrangement joins TRBV5-1 to TRBJ1-1; D remains unclear. Trimming cost V 0 bases and J 2 bases, with 8 bases left between them. The CDR3 length is 14 residues. Germline V gives CDR1 SGHRS, CDR2 YFSETQ. The CDR3 nucleotides are TGCGCCAGCAGCTTGGTGCCGGGAAACACTGAAGCTTTCTTT. It yields the protein CASSLVPGNTEAFF.

The gene calls are TRBV6-1 and TRBJ1-1; D is unresolved. Germline V gene lookup returns CDR1 MNHNS and CDR2 SASEGT. The V end lost 3 bases, the J end lost 9 bases, and 8 bases lay between the germline ends. CDR3 length: 11 residues. CDR3 loop: CASSELGKAFF. The CDR3 DNA is TGTGCCAGCAGTGAGTTAGGGAAAGCTTTCTTT.

The CDR3: CASSFSGVQETQYF. In DNA form, the CDR3 reads TGTGCCAGCAGCTTTAGCGGGGTACAAGAGACCCAGTACTTC. The chain combines TRBV7-2 with TRBJ2-5; TRBD2 matches at 8 bases. Germline values: CDR1 SGHTA, CDR2 FQGNSA. J lost 2 bases, V lost 3 bases, and 2 bases had no gene match. This CDR3 contains 14 residues.

This chain joins TRBV4-2 and TRBJ2-7, with 7 bases aligning to TRBD2. This CDR3 is built from 15 residues. CDR1 is LGHNA, CDR2 YNFKEQ, per germline. The trim removed 8 bases at V and 2 bases at J, leaving 12 bases unmatched. The CDR3 DNA sequence: TGTGCCAGCGGCCCCTCGAGTGGGGGGGCCTACGAGCAGTACTTC. Translation gives CASGPSSGGAYEQYF.

V gene TRBV9 combines with J gene TRBJ1-2, with D perhaps TRBD1 (5 bases). CDR1 and CDR2 from the germline V gene are SGDLS and YYNGEE. This CDR3 comprises 15 residues. V dropped 3 bases and J dropped 1 base, with 13 bases sitting between them. DNA of the CDR3: TGTGCCAGCAGCGCCTACTCCAGGGTTAACTATGGCTACACCTTC. Amino acids: CASSAYSRVNYGYTF.

The rearrangement uses TRBV6-5 and TRBJ1-1; D is unclear. The CDR3 has 12 amino acids. The germline V gene has CDR1 MNHEY and CDR2 SVGAGI. V was pared by 2 bases and J by 3 bases, with 4 bases between. CDR3 residues: CASSYGDTEAFF. The CDR3 nucleotides read TGTGCCAGCAGTTACGGGGACACTGAAGCTTTCTTT.

The V and J genes are TRBV10-1 and TRBJ2-5; 9 bases map to TRBD1. The end of the DNA is better explained by TRBJ2-7, so the J call may be wrong. The CDR3 covers 17 residues. Germline V gene lookup returns CDR1 WNHNN and CDR2 SYGVQD (reference sequence). Written as DNA, the CDR3 is TGCGCCAGCAGTGATAAACGCTTTGGGGACAGGGCCCACGAGCAGTACTTC. This sequence encodes CASSDKRFGDRAHEQYF.

The chain carries TRBV9 and TRBJ1-4, with 9 bases matching TRBD1. After removal of 4 bases from V and 6 bases from J, the junction contained 7 bases not matched to a gene. CDR1 and CDR2 from the germline V gene are SGDLS and YYNGEE. This CDR3 region has 15 residues. This CDR3 is CASSTKDRGDEKLFF. DNA of the CDR3: TGTGCCAGCAGCACCAAGGACAGGGGCGATGAAAAACTGTTTTTT. Based on the CDR3 plus reference TRBV9 and TRBJ1-4, the full variable domain is DSGVTQTPKHLITATGQRVTLRCSPRSGDLSVYWYQQSLDQGLQFLIQYYNGEERAKGNILERFSAQQFPDLHSELNLSSLELGDSALYFCASSTKDRGDEKLFFGSGTQLSVL.

This clone turned up a few times. The rearrangement uses TRBV2 and TRBJ1-5; a possible D gene is TRBD1 (5 bases). Per germline, CDR1 SNHLY and CDR2 FYNNEI. CDR3 size: 13 residues. V was cut by 10 bases and J by 1 base, with 11 bases left in between. CDR3 nucleotides: TGTGCCACCAAGGGGCAGAGCAATCAGCCCCAGCATTTT. Encoded protein: CATKGQSNQPQHF.

This chain connects TRBV4-3 to TRBJ1-3; D unclear. V shed 4 bases and J shed 3 bases, with 10 bases lying between them. CDR3 length: 14 residues. Per germline, CDR1 LGHNA and CDR2 YSLEER. The CDR3 protein is CASSPRVGGNTIYF. The CDR3 bases are TGCGCCAGCAGCCCTCGGGTGGGTGGAAACACCATATATTTT.

This chain uses TRBV7-9 with TRBJ1-2; D gene unclear. This CDR3 is built from 13 residues. Germline CDR1 is SEHNR and CDR2 is FQNEAQ (reference sequence). The germline V and J ends were trimmed by 5 bases and 3 bases, with 10 bases remaining between them. The CDR3 loop is CASSPSFDYGYTF. In DNA, the CDR3 is TGTGCCAGCAGCCCCTCCTTTGACTATGGCTACACCTTC.

The V gene is TRBV28, the J gene TRBJ1-2; possibly TRBD1 for D (5 bases). CDR3 size: 13 residues. Germline V lookup: CDR1 MDHEN, CDR2 SYDVKM. Trimming removed 2 bases at V and 3 bases at J, with 7 bases between. Here the CDR3 DNA reads TGTGCCAGCAGTTTAGGGGCAGACTATGGCTACACCTTC. This translates into CASSLGADYGYTF.

In this sample, this clone turned up once. V gene TRBV5-5 combines with J gene TRBJ2-1; D not resolved. The CDR3 covers 13 residues. The germline gives CDR1 SGHKS, CDR2 YYEKEE (reference sequence). V lost 0 bases, J lost 2 bases, and 3 bases lay in between. The CDR3 nucleotides are TGTGCCAGCAGCTTGGAGACCTACAATGAGCAGTTCTTC. Translated: CASSLETYNEQFF. The variable domain in full, with the rest retrieved from reference TRBV5-5 and TRBJ2-1, is DAGVTQSPTHLIKTRGQQVTLRCSPISGHKSVSWYQQVLGQGPQFIFQYYEKEERGRGNFPDRFSARQFPNYSSELNVNALLLGDSALYLCASSLETYNEQFFGPGTRLTVL.

This clone was seen a few times. The rearrangement joins TRBV5-5 to TRBJ1-2; D perhaps matches TRBD1 (6 bases). CDR1 is SGHKS, CDR2 YYEKEE, per germline (reference sequence). Trimming removed 0 bases from V and 7 bases from J, with 7 bases in between. The length of the CDR3 is 12 residues. The DNA of the CDR3 is TGTGCCAGCAGCTTGGCACAGGGTGGCTACACCTTC. It yields the protein CASSLAQGGYTF.

The rearrangement uses TRBV10-1 and TRBJ1-1; possible D gene TRBD1, 6 bases. The germline V gene has CDR1 WNHNN and CDR2 SYGVQD (reference sequence). Between the trimmed V and J ends, which lost 7 bases and 3 bases, there was a span of 18 bases. The CDR3 runs 15 residues. The CDR3 loop is CASNKGGSLDTEAFF. DNA for the CDR3: TGCGCCAGCAACAAAGGGGGATCCCTGGACACTGAAGCTTTCTTT.

This chain links TRBV12-5 with TRBJ2-1; 7 positions agree with TRBD1. The CDR3 sequence is 18 residues long. Looked up from germline, CDR1 is LGHNT and CDR2 is FRNRAP. V lost 1 base, J lost 4 bases, and 13 bases stayed unmatched. The CDR3 reads CASGLGGLGQEAYNEQFF. Here the CDR3 DNA reads TGTGCTAGTGGTTTGGGGGGGCTTGGACAGGAGGCGTACAATGAGCAGTTCTTC.

V is TRBV9 and J is TRBJ1-2; D unclear. CDR3 size: 13 residues. Trimming took 5 bases from V and 3 from J, leaving 11 bases between them. Germline V lookup: CDR1 SGDLS, CDR2 YYNGEE. CDR3 amino acids: CASSVPGDYGYTF. The CDR3, as DNA: TGTGCCAGCAGTGTCCCTGGGGACTATGGCTACACCTTC.

CDR3 amino acids: CASTRQGGEKLFF. The CDR3 nucleotides are TGTGCCAGCACCCGACAGGGAGGCGAAAAACTGTTTTTT. The V and J genes are TRBV7-9 and TRBJ1-4, with TRBD1 identical over 7 bases. Germline assignment: CDR1 SEHNR and CDR2 FQNEAQ (reference sequence). V dropped 7 bases and J dropped 8; count of bases not matched to a gene: 7. CDR3 length: 13 amino acids.

This chain links TRBV29-1 with TRBJ2-1; 8 bases agree with TRBD2. This CDR3 has 14 residues. Germline V gene data show CDR1 as SQVTM and CDR2 as ANQGSEA. With 6 bases clipped from V and 5 bases from J, the junction kept 9 bases outside the gene matches. The DNA of the CDR3 is TGCAGCGTCCGTAGGATAGCGGGGCACAATGAGCAGTTCTTC. This codes for CSVRRIAGHNEQFF.

The chain uses TRBV19 and TRBJ2-5, with D perhaps matching TRBD2 (5 bases). The V end lost 1 base, the J end lost 5 bases, and 5 bases lay between the germline ends. CDR3 length: 12 residues. Germline V gives CDR1 LNHDA, CDR2 SQIVND (reference sequence). The CDR3: CASSIGRETQYF. For the CDR3, the DNA is TGTGCCAGTAGTATAGGGAGGGAGACCCAGTACTTC.

J is TRBJ2-2 and V is TRBV5-1; maybe TRBD1 (5 bases). This CDR3 contains 15 residues. Trimming removed 1 base at V and 4 bases at J, with 11 bases between. CDR1 SGHRS and CDR2 YFSETQ come from the germline V gene. The CDR3 here is CASSLQGLGTGELFF. CDR3 DNA: TGCGCCAGCAGCTTGCAGGGTCTCGGCACCGGGGAGCTGTTTTTT.

The genes are TRBV11-2 and TRBJ2-1; 9 positions agree with TRBD1. The ends lost 3 bases at V and 3 bases at J; junction bases unmatched: 6. The CDR3 loop spans 16 amino acids. Germline values: CDR1 SGHAT, CDR2 FQNNGV. CDR3 amino acids: CASSLGTGKRYNEQFF. DNA of the CDR3: TGTGCCAGCAGCTTGGGGACAGGGAAACGCTACAATGAGCAGTTCTTC.